These 25 T cell receptor beta chains were sequenced from one sample in a study of shared clonotypes between healthy human individuals. Clones were sequenced by immunoSEQ multiplex PCR, and TCRdb holds only the in-frame ones, with some missing. The sample holds approximately 1,500,000 clones, 98% seen once. Sample: naive CD4+ T cells sorted from blood. Subset defined: CD45RA+ positively selected. These receptor sequences come from a man aged 25-40 years in good health.

The sample holds one count of this clone. The rearrangement uses TRBV15 and TRBJ2-2; perhaps D is TRBD1 or TRBD2 (5 bases each). CDR3 size: 15 residues. Germline CDR1 LNHNV, CDR2 YYDKDF (reference sequence). V lost 5 bases to trimming and J lost 1 base, with 11 bases between them. CDR3 sequence (DNA): TGTGCCACCAGCCTTTGGGGGATGAACACCGGGGAGCTGTTTTTT. Residues: CATSLWGMNTGELFF.

On this clone itself: A junction end diverges from the germline sequence, so it may reflect a read error. The chain carries TRBV5-1 and TRBJ2-7; 9 nucleotides match TRBD2. This CDR3 has 17 amino acids. From germline, CDR1 is SGHRS and CDR2 YFSETQ. The CDR3 DNA reads TGCGCCAGCAGCTTGGGTGCGGGAGGGCCCCCCTCCGACGAGCAGTACTTC. It specifies CASSLGAGGPPSDEQYF.

V usage is TRBV5-4 and J usage is TRBJ2-3; 9 bases align to TRBD1. The CDR3 covers 16 residues. The germline V gene encodes CDR1 SGHNT and CDR2 YYREEE (reference sequence). V dropped 6 bases and J dropped 3; count of bases not matched to a gene: 11. The chain's CDR3 is CASTTGQGRSTDTQYF. The CDR3 region has the DNA TGTGCCAGCACCACGGGACAGGGACGAAGTACAGATACGCAGTATTTT.

With regard to this clone: This same CDR3 is encoded by further DNA sequences in the sample. This sequence joins TRBV14 and TRBJ1-3; no clear D gene. Germline V gene sequence: CDR1 SGHDN, CDR2 FVKESK. The ends were cut back, 3 bases at V and 0 bases at J, with 6 bases in the middle. The CDR3 loop spans 14 amino acids. The CDR3 DNA follows: TGTGCCAGCAGCCAGGACCTCTCTGGAAACACCATATATTTT. This encodes CASSQDLSGNTIYF.

The chain couples TRBV5-1 to TRBJ2-3, with D possibly being TRBD1 (5 bases). CDR1 and CDR2 (germline): SGHRS, YFSETQ. The CDR3 has 14 residues. The germline V and J ends were trimmed by 0 bases and 6 bases, with 11 bases remaining between them. DNA for the CDR3: TGCGCCAGCAGCTTGGAGGGGTTGGTGGATACGCAGTATTTT. Amino acid sequence: CASSLEGLVDTQYF.

The chain combines TRBV10-3 with TRBJ1-2, with 8 bases matching TRBD1. The V gene's germline CDR1 is ENHRY and CDR2 SYGVKD. V trimming: 7 bases; J trimming: 4 bases; junction bases outside the gene matches: 14. The CDR3 is 16 amino acids. The CDR3 DNA is TGTGCCATCACCTCAGGACAGGGCCCTATTTCCTATGGCTACACCTTC. Translation gives CAITSGQGPISYGYTF.

V is TRBV18 and J is TRBJ2-2; D is ambiguous. Germline CDR1 and CDR2: KGHSH and LQKENI. Trimming stripped 7 bases from V and 0 bases from J, with 15 bases between. The CDR3 is 16 amino acids. Written as DNA, the CDR3 is TGTGCCAGCTTGGTAATGGCAGGCACGAACACCGGGGAGCTGTTTTTT. Protein sequence: CASLVMAGTNTGELFF.

The V call is TRBV19, the J call TRBJ1-5, with 9 bases that match TRBD1. This CDR3 comprises 16 residues. The germline V gene has CDR1 LNHDA and CDR2 SQIVND (reference sequence). The V gene end was trimmed by 2 bases and the J gene end by 7 bases; junction bases not matched to a gene: 9. The CDR3 coding sequence is TGTGCCAGTAGTATAAACACCGGGACAGGGTACCAGCCCCAGCATTTT. Encoded protein: CASSINTGTGYQPQHF.

The CDR3 protein is CASSSDHLTEQYF. CDR3 DNA: TGTGCCAGCAGCTCAGACCATCTTACGGAGCAGTACTTC. The chain employs TRBV11-3 and TRBJ2-7; no firm D call. The germline gives CDR1 SGHNT, CDR2 YENEEA. V lost 4 bases and J lost 7, with 14 bases in between. The CDR3 extends over 13 amino acids. Filled out from reference TRBV11-3 and TRBJ2-7, the complete variable domain reads EAGVVQSPRYKIIEKKQPVAFWCNPISGHNTLYWYLQNLGQGPELLIRYENEEAVDDSQLPKDRFSAERLKGVDSTLKIQPAELGDSAVYLCASSSDHLTEQYFGPGTRLTVT.

The chain has TRBV28 and TRBJ2-7, with no clear D. The CDR3 is 14 amino acids. Germline-derived CDR1 and CDR2 are MDHEN and SYDVKM. The V end lost 4 bases, the J end lost 1 base, and 11 bases lay between the germline ends. DNA for the CDR3: TGTGCCAGCAGTTACGGCAGGTTGTCCTACGAGCAGTACTTC. Translated, it gives CASSYGRLSYEQYF.

The rearrangement uses TRBV27 and TRBJ2-2; 14 nucleotides match TRBD2. The V gene end was trimmed by 6 bases and the J gene end by 0 bases; junction bases not matched to a gene: 3. The CDR3 consists of 17 residues. Germline-derived CDR1 and CDR2 are MNHEY and SMNVEV (reference sequence). The CDR3 DNA sequence: TGTGCCAGCAGAGGACTAGCGGGAGGTACGAACACCGGGGAGCTGTTTTTT. The encoded protein is CASRGLAGGTNTGELFF.

The gene calls are TRBV6-5 and TRBJ1-1; no clear D gene. V lost 5 bases to trimming and J lost 4 bases, with 11 bases between them. This CDR3 has 13 amino acids. CDR1 and CDR2 (germline): MNHEY, SVGAGI. In nucleotides, the CDR3 is TGTGCCAGCAGTCCCGGTTGGGCCACTGAAGCTTTCTTT. Its translation: CASSPGWATEAFF.

This sequence joins TRBV28 and TRBJ2-7, with 9 bases lining up with TRBD1. The germline V gene encodes CDR1 MDHEN and CDR2 SYDVKM. This CDR3 has 14 residues. With V trimmed by 1 base and J by 6 bases, 4 bases remained unmatched. The CDR3: CASSLLYRGLEQYF. The CDR3 nucleotides read TGTGCCAGCAGTTTATTATACAGGGGGCTCGAGCAGTACTTC.

The V and J genes are TRBV2 and TRBJ1-5; no clear D gene. V lost 4 bases to trimming and J lost 2 bases, with 15 bases between them. The germline V gene encodes CDR1 SNHLY and CDR2 FYNNEI. This CDR3 has 16 residues. Here the CDR3 reads CASSGVVGNRNQPQHF. CDR3 bases: TGTGCCAGCAGTGGCGTGGTAGGGAATCGCAATCAGCCCCAGCATTTT.

The J gene is TRBJ2-7, the V gene TRBV2; TRBD1 matches at 7 bases. Trimming at V came to 4 bases and at J to 2 bases, leaving 5 bases not matched to a gene. The CDR3 is made up of 14 amino acids. CDR1 and CDR2 from the germline V gene are SNHLY and FYNNEI. The DNA for the CDR3 is TGTGCCAGCAGTGGGACAGGTCAAACCTACGAGCAGTACTTC. It codes for CASSGTGQTYEQYF.

This rearrangement joins TRBV14 to TRBJ1-1; D is undetermined. CDR3 length equals 13 residues. Germline CDR1 SGHDN, CDR2 FVKESK. The V and J ends lost 2 bases and 3 bases respectively, with 7 bases between them. The CDR3 region is CASSQLGHTEAFF. The CDR3 nucleotides read TGTGCCAGCAGCCAATTAGGCCACACTGAAGCTTTCTTT.

A remark on this clone: The sample holds other DNA sequences that translate to the same CDR3. The chain has TRBV6-5 and TRBJ1-2, with no clear D. The CDR3 runs 13 residues. Trimming stripped 0 bases from V and 1 base from J, with 3 bases between. Looked up from germline, CDR1 is MNHEY and CDR2 is SVGAGI. This CDR3 reads CASSYSDNYGYTF. The DNA for the CDR3 is TGTGCCAGCAGTTACTCTGATAACTATGGCTACACCTTC.

The rearrangement links TRBV11-2 to TRBJ2-1; the D call may be TRBD1 or TRBD2 (5 bases each). V was pared by 4 bases and J by 0 bases, with 16 bases between. CDR1 and CDR2 from the germline V gene are SGHAT and FQNNGV. The CDR3 is 17 residues long. In DNA form, the CDR3 reads TGTGCCAGCAGCTGGCGAGGGGAAACTTTCTCCTACAATGAGCAGTTCTTC. Amino acid sequence: CASSWRGETFSYNEQFF.

The chain carries TRBV27 and TRBJ1-5, with D uncertain. The CDR3 loop spans 13 amino acids. The V end lost 3 bases, the J end lost 9 bases, and 12 bases lay between the germline ends. Germline assignment: CDR1 MNHEY and CDR2 SMNVEV (reference sequence). CDR3 sequence: CASSFVPPAPQHF. CDR3 coding DNA: TGTGCCAGCAGTTTTGTTCCGCCAGCGCCCCAGCATTTT.

J is TRBJ1-1 and V is TRBV19; 8 positions agree with TRBD1. The CDR3 is 17 amino acids. Germline CDR1 is LNHDA and CDR2 is SQIVND (reference sequence). Trimming removed 5 bases from V and 5 bases from J; junction bases left unmatched: 16. CDR3 amino acids: CASSLKSGGAYETEAFF. CDR3 nucleotides: TGTGCCAGTAGTTTAAAGTCAGGGGGCGCGTATGAAACTGAAGCTTTCTTT.

This clone is a singleton in its sample. The chain employs TRBV29-1 and TRBJ1-1; D perhaps matches TRBD1 (5 bases). This CDR3 has 12 residues. With 7 bases removed from V and 1 base from J, the gap between germline ends came to 10 bases. Germline V gene lookup returns CDR1 SQVTM and CDR2 ANQGSEA. CDR3 loop: CSGLRENTEAFF. CDR3 nucleotide sequence: TGCAGCGGCCTCAGGGAGAACACTGAAGCTTTCTTT.

The chain joins TRBV19 to TRBJ2-2, with 7 bases fitting TRBD1. Germline assignment: CDR1 LNHDA and CDR2 SQIVND (reference sequence). This CDR3 comprises 16 residues. Unmatched junction bases numbered 6, after V lost 4 bases and J lost 1 base. The CDR3 coding sequence is TGTGCCAGTAGTACCTTTCAGGGGGTGAACACCGGGGAGCTGTTTTTT. It translates to CASSTFQGVNTGELFF.

The V call is TRBV28, the J call TRBJ1-2; no clear D. This CDR3 comprises 13 residues. With 5 bases removed from V and 3 bases from J, the gap between germline ends came to 10 bases. Germline values: CDR1 MDHEN, CDR2 SYDVKM. The CDR3 DNA follows: TGTGCCAGCAGTGTCCTCCGGGACTATGGCTACACCTTC. Translation gives CASSVLRDYGYTF.

V is TRBV18 and J is TRBJ2-3; D might be TRBD2 (6 bases). Per the germline V gene, CDR1 is KGHSH and CDR2 is LQKENI. The length of the CDR3 is 16 residues. With 3 bases removed from V and 4 bases from J, the gap between germline ends came to 17 bases. The CDR3 coding sequence is TGTGCCAGCTCACCTAGCGGTCCCCTTACAGCAGATACGCAGTATTTT. It yields the protein CASSPSGPLTADTQYF.

The genes are TRBV7-2 and TRBJ2-2; D gene unclear. The CDR3 covers 13 residues. V was cut by 2 bases and J by 6 bases, with 7 bases left in between. The germline CDR1 and CDR2 sequences are SGHTA and FQGNSA. CDR3 sequence reads: CASSLSRAGELFF. The CDR3 nucleotides are TGTGCCAGCAGCTTAAGTCGGGCCGGGGAGCTGTTTTTT. Combining the CDR3 with reference TRBV7-2 and TRBJ2-2 gives the whole variable domain GAGVSQSPSNKVTEKGKDVELRCDPISGHTALYWYRQSLGQGLEFLIYFQGNSAPDKSGLPSDRFSAERTGGSVSTLTIQRTQQEDSAVYLCASSLSRAGELFFGEGSRLTVL.